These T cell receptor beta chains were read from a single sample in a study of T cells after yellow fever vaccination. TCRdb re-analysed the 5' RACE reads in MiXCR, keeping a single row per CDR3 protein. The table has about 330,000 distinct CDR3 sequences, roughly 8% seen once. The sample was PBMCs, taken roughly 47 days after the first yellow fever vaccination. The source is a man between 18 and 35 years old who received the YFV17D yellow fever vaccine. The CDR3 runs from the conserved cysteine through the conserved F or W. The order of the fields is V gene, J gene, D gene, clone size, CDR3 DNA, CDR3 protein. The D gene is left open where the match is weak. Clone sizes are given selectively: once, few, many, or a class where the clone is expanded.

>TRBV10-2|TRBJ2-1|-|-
TGCGCCAGCAGTGAGTACGGACATAAATCCAGTGAGCAGTTCTTC
CASSEYGHKSSEQFF
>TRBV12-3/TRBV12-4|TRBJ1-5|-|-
TGTGCCAGCAGATTCCGGGACCATAGCAATCAGCCCCAGCATTTT
CASRFRDHSNQPQHF
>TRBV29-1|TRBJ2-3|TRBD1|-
TGCAGCGTTGGGGACAGGGGCGATACGCAGTATTTT
CSVGDRGDTQYF
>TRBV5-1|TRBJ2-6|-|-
TGCGCCAGCAGCTTGGGCCAGGCCAACGTCCTGACTTTC
CASSLGQANVLTF
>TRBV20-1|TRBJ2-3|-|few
TGCAGTGCTAGACCGACGGCCACAGATACGCAGTATTTT
CSARPTATDTQYF
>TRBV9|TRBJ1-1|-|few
TGTGCCAGCAGCGAGAGCTCCGGGACGGATCCGACTGAAGCTTTCTTT
CASSESSGTDPTEAFF
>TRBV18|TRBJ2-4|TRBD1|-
TGTGCCAGCTCACCTTGGACAGGGGGTGCAAACATTCAGTACTTC
CASSPWTGGANIQYF
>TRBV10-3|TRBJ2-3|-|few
TGTGCCATCAGCCTGACAACTAGCACAGATACGCAGTATTTT
CAISLTTSTDTQYF
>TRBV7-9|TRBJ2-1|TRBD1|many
TGTGCCAGCAGCCCGGACAGGGCTAGGGGCAATGAGCAGTTCTTC
CASSPDRARGNEQFF
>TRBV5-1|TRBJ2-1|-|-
TGCGCCAGCAGCCCCCCTGGGGCAGTCTACAATGAGCAGTTCTTC
CASSPPGAVYNEQFF
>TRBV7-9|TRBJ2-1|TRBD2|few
TGTGCCAGCAGCGCCGCTAGCGGGGGCGCCTACAATGAGCAGTTCTTC
CASSAASGGAYNEQFF
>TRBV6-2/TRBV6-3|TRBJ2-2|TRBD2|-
TGTGCCAGCTTCTGGGGGGGGTCCGGGGAGCTGTTTTTT
CASFWGGSGELFF
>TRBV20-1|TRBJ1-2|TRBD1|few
TGCAGTGCCAGCCTCACCGGGGACAGGGGCTATGGCTACACCTTC
CSASLTGDRGYGYTF
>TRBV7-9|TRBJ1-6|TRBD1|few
TGTGCCAGCAGCCGGACAGGGGACTCACCCCTCCACTTT
CASSRTGDSPLHF
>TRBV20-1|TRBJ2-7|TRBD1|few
TGCTGTGCTAGAGATAATGCGGGGACAGGGTTCTACGAGCAGTACTTC
CCARDNAGTGFYEQYF
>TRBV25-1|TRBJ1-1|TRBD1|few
TGTGCCAGTCAAGACAGGGGGAGGACTGAAGCTTTCTTT
CASQDRGRTEAFF
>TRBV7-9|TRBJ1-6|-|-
TGTGCCAGCAGCTCATGGATAGGGGGAAGCTATAATTCACCCCTCCACTTT
CASSSWIGGSYNSPLHF
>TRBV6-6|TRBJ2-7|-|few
TGTGCCAGCAGTTACCTGGCCCTTTACGAGCAGTACTTC
CASSYLALYEQYF
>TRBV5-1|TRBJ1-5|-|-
TGCGCCAGCAGCTACGTTCTGTCCGTCCCTCCTAGACGGCCCCAGCATTTT
CASSYVLSVPPRRPQHF
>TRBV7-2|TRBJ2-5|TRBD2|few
TGTGCCAGCAGCCCGATGACTAGCGGGGGAGTTCAAGAGACCCAGTACTTC
CASSPMTSGGVQETQYF
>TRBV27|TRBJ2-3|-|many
TGTGCCAGCAGTTACGGAACCCGCAAGGGGATAACGAAAGATACGCAGTATTTT
CASSYGTRKGITKDTQYF
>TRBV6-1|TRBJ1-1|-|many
TGTGCCAGCAGGACCGCCGGGACACCCTACACTGAAGCTTTCTTT
CASRTAGTPYTEAFF
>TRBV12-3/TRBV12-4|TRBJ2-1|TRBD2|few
TGTGCCAGCAGTTCCACCAATCCGGGACTAGCGGGGGGGCCTAGAAATGAGCAGTTCTTC
CASSSTNPGLAGGPRNEQFF
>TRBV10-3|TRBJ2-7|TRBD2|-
TGTGCCATCAGTACTAGCGGGGCTGTCTACGAGCAGTACTTC
CAISTSGAVYEQYF
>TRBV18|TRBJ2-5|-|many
TGTGCCAGCTCACCACCCGATACCGGTGGGGAGACCCAGTACTTC
CASSPPDTGGETQYF
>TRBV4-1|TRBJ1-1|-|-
TGCGCCAGCAGCCAAGCTCAGGGCTTCACTGAAGCTTTCTTT
CASSQAQGFTEAFF
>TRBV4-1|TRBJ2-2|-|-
TGCGCCAGCAGCCAACTTCCGTTTGCCTCTCCGGGGGAGCTGTTTTTT
CASSQLPFASPGELFF
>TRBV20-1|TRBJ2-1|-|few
TGCAGTGCTAGAGATCGGGGGGCGCCCTCCCTAAAGCATGAGCAGTTCTTC
CSARDRGAPSLKHEQFF
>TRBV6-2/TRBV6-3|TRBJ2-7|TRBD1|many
TGTGCCAGCACCAGAGACAGGGACCCTTACGAGCAGTACTTC
CASTRDRDPYEQYF
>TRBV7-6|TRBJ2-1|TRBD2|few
TGTGCCAGCAGCTTAGAACCTAGCGGGGGGGTTTATGAGCAGTTCTTC
CASSLEPSGGVYEQFF
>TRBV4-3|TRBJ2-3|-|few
TGCGCCAGCAGCCAGACCCCCGGGGTAATTAGCACAGATACGCAGTATTTT
CASSQTPGVISTDTQYF
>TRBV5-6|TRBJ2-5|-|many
TGTGCCAGCAGCTTGGACGGGGGTTTAAGGAAGACCCAGTACTTC
CASSLDGGLRKTQYF
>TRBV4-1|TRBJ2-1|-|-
TGCGCCAGCAGCCGAAGTGGCCGGGGCGATGAGCAGTTCTTC
CASSRSGRGDEQFF
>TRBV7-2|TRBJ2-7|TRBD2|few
TGTGCCAGCAGCCGGGGGGGCTACTCCTACGAGCAGTACTTC
CASSRGGYSYEQYF
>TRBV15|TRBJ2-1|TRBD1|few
TGTGCCACCAGCAGAGCCGGGACAGGGGGTTTAAATGAGCAGTTCTTC
CATSRAGTGGLNEQFF
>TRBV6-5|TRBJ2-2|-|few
TGTGCCAGCAGTTACGTCGGCCTTCGAGGGACCGGGGAGCTGTTTTTT
CASSYVGLRGTGELFF
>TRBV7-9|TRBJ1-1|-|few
TGTGCCAGCAGCCAGGCGGAGACGAGGGCTTTCTTT
CASSQAETRAFF
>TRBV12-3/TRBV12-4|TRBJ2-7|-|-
TGTGCCAGCAGTATATATACACCCTACGAGCAGTACTTC
CASSIYTPYEQYF
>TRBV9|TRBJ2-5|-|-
TGTGCCAGCAGCGTAAGGGGGGCATCGGAGACCCAGTACTTC
CASSVRGASETQYF
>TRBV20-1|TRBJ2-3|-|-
TGCAGTGCCTCCAAGGAGGGGCACGATACGCAGTATTTT
CSASKEGHDTQYF
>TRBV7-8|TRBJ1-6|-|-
TGTGCCAGCAGCTCGCGGGTCGACAATTCACCCCTCCACTTT
CASSSRVDNSPLHF
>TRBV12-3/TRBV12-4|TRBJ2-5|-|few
TGTGCCAGCAAGGCGGGGATGCAGACCCAGTACTTC
CASKAGMQTQYF